This is a list of T cell receptor beta chains from one sample in a study of chemoradiotherapy in HPV16-positive cancers. Using immunoSEQ multiplex PCR, the repertoire was profiled, and TCRdb retains in-frame clones only, with some absent. The repertoire holds almost 2,500 clones, with about 86% as singletons. Material: tumor tissue, obtained from a patient who underwent chemoradiotherapy. Every receptor here comes from a human donor with HPV-associated anogenital cancer. Each CDR3 is given with its conserved first and last residue. A D gene is named only where the DNA matches it firmly. The listing skips clone size in some rows; elsewhere it reads once, few, many or a size class.

size,V,D,J,length,DNA,CDR3
-,TRBV4-3,-,TRBJ2-1,16,TGCGCCAGCAGCCAGAGCCTTCGAAATCGATACAATGAGCAGTTCTTC,CASSQSLRNRYNEQFF
few,TRBV19,TRBD1,TRBJ2-3,15,TGTGCCAGTAGTATAGGGGGACAGTTCACAGATACGCAGTATTTT,CASSIGGQFTDTQYF
-,TRBV9,TRBD1,TRBJ2-2,15,TGTGCCAGCAGCTCACAGGGGGTTAAAACCGGGGAGCTGTTTTTT,CASSSQGVKTGELFF
medium-sized,TRBV19,-,TRBJ1-1,13,TGTGCCAGTAGGGTCACAGGGAACACTGAAGCTTTCTTT,CASRVTGNTEAFF
-,TRBV7-9,TRBD2,TRBJ2-7,14,TGTGCCAGCAGCTTCCAGGGAGGGCCCTACGAGCAGTACTTC,CASSFQGGPYEQYF
-,TRBV10-1,-,TRBJ2-7,11,TGCGCCAGCAGTGACCCGTACGAGCAGTACTTC,CASSDPYEQYF
-,TRBV7-2,-,TRBJ2-2,18,TGTGCCAGCAGCTCAGGACAGATAAAATTGCGGAACACCGGGGAGCTGTTTTTT,CASSSGQIKLRNTGELFF
-,TRBV14,-,TRBJ2-1,14,TGTGCCAGCAGCCAAGGGGACGGGTACAATGAGCAGTTCTTC,CASSQGDGYNEQFF
-,TRBV5-1,-,TRBJ2-1,15,TGCGCCAGCAGCTTGGCCCCCGGGAGCCACAATGAGCAGTTCTTC,CASSLAPGSHNEQFF
-,TRBV27,-,TRBJ2-6,16,TGTGCCAGCAGTCGAAAGGCAGGGTCTGGGGCCAACGTCCTGACTTTC,CASSRKAGSGANVLTF
-,TRBV14,TRBD2,TRBJ2-5,15,TGTGCCAGCAGCCAAGAGATGGGACTAGCGAAGACCCAGTACTTC,CASSQEMGLAKTQYF
-,TRBV30,-,TRBJ2-3,12,TGTGCCTGGAGTGAAGTTACAGATACGCAGTATTTT,CAWSEVTDTQYF
-,TRBV9,-,TRBJ1-4,16,TGTGCCAGCAGCTTTGATACAGTTGCAACTAATGAAAAACTGTTTTTT,CASSFDTVATNEKLFF
-,TRBV5-6,TRBD2,TRBJ2-2,15,TGTGCCAGCAGCTTGCGACGGGAGGACACCGGGGAGCTGTTTTTT,CASSLRREDTGELFF
-,TRBV5-4,TRBD2,TRBJ2-5,14,TGTGCCAGCAGCCTAGCGGGAGTGGGGGAGACCCAGTACTTC,CASSLAGVGETQYF
-,TRBV5-4,TRBD1,TRBJ2-5,12,TGTGCCAGCAGCGGACAGGGTGAGACCCAGTACTTC,CASSGQGETQYF
-,TRBV29-1,TRBD1,TRBJ2-3,13,TGCAGCGTTGAGGGACAGGGCACAGGTACGCAGTATTTT,CSVEGQGTGTQYF
-,TRBV7-9,TRBD2,TRBJ2-7,16,TGTGCCAGCAGCTTAGCGACTAGCGGGAGCTCCTACGAGCAGTACTTC,CASSLATSGSSYEQYF
once,TRBV5-4,TRBD2,TRBJ2-2,15,TGTGCCAACATTCCGGGACTAGTGAACACCGGGGAGCTGTTTTTT,CANIPGLVNTGELFF
few,TRBV10-3,-,TRBJ2-1,16,TGTGCCATCAGTGAGAGTAGACCGCCGGCTGACAATGAGCAGTTCTTC,CAISESRPPADNEQFF
-,TRBV9,TRBD1,TRBJ2-2,15,TGTGCCAGCAGCACGACAGGGGGCAACACCGGGGAGCTGTTTTTT,CASSTTGGNTGELFF
-,TRBV6-5,TRBD2,TRBJ2-7,12,TGTGCCAGCTCGGGACTAGCTAACGAGCAGTACTTC,CASSGLANEQYF
-,TRBV7-8,TRBD1,TRBJ1-2,13,TGTGCCAGCAGCCCAGGGGGACCTCAGGGCTACACCTTC,CASSPGGPQGYTF
-,TRBV4-3,-,TRBJ2-4,17,TGCGCCAGCAGCCAGGATACTAGCTCGGTTGGCAAAAACATTCAGTACTTC,CASSQDTSSVGKNIQYF
-,TRBV5-6,TRBD1,TRBJ1-1,14,TGTGCCAGCAGCTCAGACAGGGTGGACACTGAAGCTTTCTTT,CASSSDRVDTEAFF
-,TRBV27,TRBD2,TRBJ2-1,18,TGTGCCAGCAGTTTAGCCCGACTAGCGGGAGTTCGCGGGGATGAGCAGTTCTTC,CASSLARLAGVRGDEQFF
-,TRBV5-1,-,TRBJ2-1,15,TGCGCCAGCAGCTTGTCGCAGGGGATAAACAATGAGCAGTTCTTC,CASSLSQGINNEQFF
-,TRBV19,TRBD2,TRBJ2-1,14,TGTGCCAGTAGTATCTCGGGAGGAGGGCATGAGCAGTTCTTC,CASSISGGGHEQFF
-,TRBV20-1,-,TRBJ1-1,11,TGCAGTGCTCGGGACCCTAATGAAGCTTTCTTT,CSARDPNEAFF
-,TRBV4-2,-,TRBJ2-7,11,TGTGCCAGCAGCCAGGGCACCGAGCAGTACTTC,CASSQGTEQYF
-,TRBV6-1,TRBD1,TRBJ1-5,15,TGTGCCAGCAGTGCCGCAGGGGGCGAGCGTCAGCCCCAGCATTTT,CASSAAGGERQPQHF
few,TRBV15,-,TRBJ2-3,14,TGTGCCACCAGCAGAGATTGGTCGGCAGATACGCAGTATTTT,CATSRDWSADTQYF
-,TRBV7-9,-,TRBJ2-2,16,TGTGCCAGCACCATTACTGGGACGGGAAACACCGGGGAGCTGTTTTTT,CASTITGTGNTGELFF
-,TRBV5-5,-,TRBJ1-1,14,TGTGCCAGCAGCCAGGACACGTTGGGCACTGAAGCTTTCTTT,CASSQDTLGTEAFF
-,TRBV5-6,TRBD2,TRBJ2-1,16,TGTGCCAGCAGCATAATGACTAGCGGGAGTTTCTATGAGCAGTTCTTC,CASSIMTSGSFYEQFF
-,TRBV9,-,TRBJ1-3,14,TGTGCCAGCAGCGTAGGGTTATCTGGAAACACCATATATTTT,CASSVGLSGNTIYF
-,TRBV7-9,TRBD1,TRBJ2-1,18,TGTGCCAGCAGCTGGGGTTCTCTCCGCCGGGACAGGGACAATGAGCAGTTCTTC,CASSWGSLRRDRDNEQFF
-,TRBV9,-,TRBJ1-2,15,TGTGCCAGCAGCGTAGGGGGGGCTATGAACTATGGCTACACCTTC,CASSVGGAMNYGYTF
-,TRBV11-2,-,TRBJ2-1,12,TGTGCCAGCAGCTTACGTACTGGTGAGCAGTTCTTC,CASSLRTGEQFF
-,TRBV9,TRBD1,TRBJ2-1,16,TGTGCCAGCAGCGTAGCCGGAACAGGGGACGGTAATGAGCAGTTCTTC,CASSVAGTGDGNEQFF
-,TRBV6-1,TRBD2,TRBJ2-7,15,TGTGCCAGCAGTGAATTGGCGGGGGGCTCCTACGAGCAGTACTTC,CASSELAGGSYEQYF
-,TRBV7-8,TRBD1,TRBJ2-5,15,TGTGCCAGCAGCCCATGGACAGGGACCCAAGAGACCCAGTACTTC,CASSPWTGTQETQYF
-,TRBV28,-,TRBJ2-6,14,TGTGCCAGCAGGGGCAGCGCTGGGGCCAACGTCCTGACTTTC,CASRGSAGANVLTF
-,TRBV4-1,-,TRBJ2-1,16,TGCGCCAGCAGCCAAGATTGGAGGGAGCACTACAATGAGCAGTTCTTC,CASSQDWREHYNEQFF
-,TRBV4-3,TRBD2,TRBJ2-1,18,TGCGCCAGCAGCCAAGAAATGGAAAGACTAGCGGGGAACAATGAGCAGTTCTTC,CASSQEMERLAGNNEQFF